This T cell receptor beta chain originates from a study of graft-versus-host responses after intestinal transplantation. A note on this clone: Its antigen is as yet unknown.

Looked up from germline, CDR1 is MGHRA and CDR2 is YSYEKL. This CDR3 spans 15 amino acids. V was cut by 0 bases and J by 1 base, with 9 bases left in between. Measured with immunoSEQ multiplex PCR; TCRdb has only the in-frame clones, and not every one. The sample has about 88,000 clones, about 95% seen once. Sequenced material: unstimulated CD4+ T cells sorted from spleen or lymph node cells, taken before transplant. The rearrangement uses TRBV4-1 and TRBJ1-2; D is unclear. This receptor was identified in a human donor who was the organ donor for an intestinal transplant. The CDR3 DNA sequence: TGCGCCAGCAGCCAAGAAACGACGGTTAACTATGGCTACACCTTC. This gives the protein CASSQETTVNYGYTF.